This is a list of T cell receptor beta chains from one sample in a study of blood T cell repertoires in COVID-19. Profiled with immunoSEQ multiplex PCR; TCRdb holds only in-frame clones, not every one. Of about 300,000 clones in the sample, more than 70% were seen once. The sequenced material came from peripheral blood. These receptors all come from a man aged 18 to 29 who had recovered from COVID-19. CDR3s include the opening cysteine and the closing phenylalanine or tryptophan. D genes are given only for firm matches. The size entry is marked missing in some rows and otherwise reads once, few, many or a size class.

J: TRBJ1-3
size: NA
V: TRBV5-6
D: NA
CDR3: CASSLSPGNTIYF
DNA: TGTGCCAGCAGCTTGAGCCCTGGAAACACCATATATTTT

J: TRBJ1-5
size: NA
V: TRBV25-1
D: NA
CDR3: CASSKVGHYSNQPQHF
DNA: TGTGCCAGCAGTAAGGTAGGACACTATAGCAATCAGCCCCAGCATTTT

J: TRBJ2-6
size: NA
V: TRBV27
D: NA
CDR3: CASSLWSGAYSGANVLTF
DNA: TGTGCCAGCAGTTTATGGTCAGGGGCTTACTCTGGGGCCAACGTCCTGACTTTC

J: TRBJ2-7
size: NA
V: TRBV9
D: TRBD2
CDR3: CASSAAGGGPYEQYF
DNA: TGTGCCAGCAGCGCTGCGGGGGGCGGGCCCTACGAGCAGTACTTC

J: TRBJ1-2
size: NA
V: TRBV13
D: TRBD1
CDR3: CASSPSTGGYGYTF
DNA: TGTGCCAGCAGCCCATCGACAGGGGGCTATGGCTACACCTTC

J: TRBJ2-7
size: NA
V: TRBV18
D: TRBD2
CDR3: CASSHSGLSYEQYF
DNA: TGTGCCAGCTCACATAGCGGGCTGTCCTACGAGCAGTACTTC

J: TRBJ2-7
size: NA
V: TRBV13
D: TRBD2
CDR3: CASSYLAGDNYEQYF
DNA: TGTGCCAGCAGCTATCTAGCGGGAGATAACTACGAGCAGTACTTC

J: TRBJ2-7
size: once
V: TRBV2
D: NA
CDR3: CASSDNWRQFSFFGKGEQYF
DNA: TGTGCCAGCAGTGATAATTGGAGACAGTTTAGCTTTTTTGGCAAGGGCGAGCAGTACTTC

J: TRBJ1-3
size: NA
V: TRBV29-1
D: TRBD1
CDR3: CSVELQGAGNTIYF
DNA: TGCAGCGTCGAACTACAGGGGGCTGGAAACACCATATATTTT

J: TRBJ2-1
size: NA
V: TRBV19
D: NA
CDR3: CASNPRPGEYGNEQFF
DNA: TGTGCCAGTAACCCCCGTCCGGGAGAGTATGGCAATGAGCAGTTCTTC

J: TRBJ1-6
size: once
V: TRBV5-5
D: NA
CDR3: CASSLTDNSPLHF
DNA: TGTGCCAGCAGCTTAACGGATAATTCACCCCTCCACTTT

J: TRBJ2-1
size: once
V: TRBV5-1
D: NA
CDR3: CASSPGGNYNEQFF
DNA: TGCGCCAGCAGCCCAGGTGGCAACTACAATGAGCAGTTCTTC

J: TRBJ2-1
size: once
V: TRBV5-1
D: NA
CDR3: CASSLGLISYNEQFF
DNA: TGCGCCAGCAGCTTGGGACTAATCTCCTACAATGAGCAGTTCTTC

J: TRBJ2-7
size: NA
V: TRBV12-3/TRBV12-4
D: NA
CDR3: CASSLGPSPEQYF
DNA: TGTGCCAGCAGTTTAGGGCCCTCCCCCGAGCAGTACTTC

J: TRBJ1-6
size: NA
V: TRBV2
D: TRBD1
CDR3: CASSGTGYNSPLHF
DNA: TGTGCCAGCAGCGGGACAGGGTACAATTCACCCCTCCACTTT

J: TRBJ2-7
size: NA
V: TRBV27
D: NA
CDR3: CASSLDRRAEQYF
DNA: TGTGCCAGCAGTTTAGACAGACGGGCCGAGCAGTACTTC

J: TRBJ2-5
size: NA
V: TRBV4-2
D: TRBD1
CDR3: CASSQDQKQGQETQYF
DNA: TGTGCCAGCAGCCAAGATCAAAAACAGGGGCAAGAGACCCAGTACTTC

J: TRBJ2-3
size: NA
V: TRBV7-3
D: NA
CDR3: CASSLMGSDTQYF
DNA: TGTGCCAGCAGCCTAATGGGCTCAGATACGCAGTATTTT

J: TRBJ1-1
size: NA
V: TRBV5-1
D: TRBD1
CDR3: CASSLGPQGENTEAFF
DNA: TGCGCCAGCAGCCTCGGACCCCAGGGGGAGAACACTGAAGCTTTCTTT

J: TRBJ2-7
size: NA
V: TRBV28
D: TRBD1
CDR3: CASSPGQGSTYEQYF
DNA: TGTGCCAGCAGCCCAGGACAGGGATCGACCTACGAGCAGTACTTC

J: TRBJ2-7
size: NA
V: TRBV6-6
D: NA
CDR3: CASSYRSYEQYF
DNA: TGTGCCAGCAGTTACCGGTCCTACGAGCAGTACTTC

J: TRBJ2-7
size: NA
V: TRBV6-1
D: NA
CDR3: CASSEAGLSYEQYF
DNA: TGTGCCAGCAGTGAAGCTGGACTCTCCTACGAGCAGTACTTC

J: TRBJ1-2
size: NA
V: TRBV7-9
D: NA
CDR3: CASIQGHSNYGYTF
DNA: TGTGCCAGCATCCAGGGACACTCTAACTATGGCTACACCTTC

J: TRBJ2-1
size: NA
V: TRBV4-1
D: TRBD1
CDR3: CASSQPPGQGAGEQFF
DNA: TGCGCCAGCAGCCAACCCCCGGGACAGGGGGCCGGAGAGCAGTTCTTC

J: TRBJ2-7
size: few
V: TRBV4-3
D: NA
CDR3: CASSQERAYEQYF
DNA: TGCGCCAGCAGCCAAGAACGGGCCTACGAGCAGTACTTC

J: TRBJ2-5
size: NA
V: TRBV18
D: TRBD1
CDR3: CASSSGGSQETQYF
DNA: TGTGCCAGCTCCTCAGGGGGCAGCCAAGAGACCCAGTACTTC

J: TRBJ1-1
size: NA
V: TRBV5-6
D: NA
CDR3: CASSNDRPKLNTEAFF
DNA: TGTGCCAGCAGTAATGACAGGCCCAAGCTGAACACTGAAGCTTTCTTT

J: TRBJ1-5
size: NA
V: TRBV7-3
D: TRBD1
CDR3: CASSLSDRGLLYQPQHF
DNA: TGTGCCAGCAGCTTATCGGACAGGGGTCTACTTTATCAGCCCCAGCATTTT

J: TRBJ1-3
size: few
V: TRBV20-1
D: NA
CDR3: CSASSGTLSGNTIYF
DNA: TGCAGTGCTAGTTCGGGGACATTATCTGGAAACACCATATATTTT

J: TRBJ1-2
size: NA
V: TRBV14
D: NA
CDR3: CASSQGVGHPNYGYTF
DNA: TGTGCCAGCAGCCAAGGGGTCGGACACCCTAACTATGGCTACACCTTC

J: TRBJ2-7
size: NA
V: TRBV5-1
D: NA
CDR3: CASSSGGTVVYEQYF
DNA: TGCGCCAGCAGCTCAGGAGGGACAGTAGTCTACGAGCAGTACTTC

J: TRBJ2-3
size: NA
V: TRBV11-2
D: TRBD1
CDR3: CASSPPQGADTQYF
DNA: TGTGCCAGCAGCCCCCCTCAGGGGGCAGATACGCAGTATTTT

J: TRBJ2-7
size: NA
V: TRBV3-1/TRBV3-2
D: NA
CDR3: CASSAGFSYEQYF
DNA: TGTGCCAGCAGTGCAGGCTTTTCCTACGAGCAGTACTTC

J: TRBJ2-7
size: NA
V: TRBV30
D: NA
CDR3: CAWSVGGPSYEQYF
DNA: TGTGCCTGGAGTGTCGGGGGGCCCTCCTACGAGCAGTACTTC

J: TRBJ1-3
size: NA
V: TRBV7-9
D: NA
CDR3: CASVQAPSGNTIYF
DNA: TGTGCCAGCGTCCAGGCACCCTCTGGAAACACCATATATTTT

J: TRBJ2-5
size: NA
V: TRBV19
D: TRBD1
CDR3: CASTPNPGQQETQYF
DNA: TGTGCCAGTACTCCGAACCCGGGACAGCAAGAGACCCAGTACTTC

J: TRBJ2-1
size: NA
V: TRBV12-3/TRBV12-4
D: NA
CDR3: CASGSQGNNEQFF
DNA: TGTGCCAGCGGTTCTCAGGGGAACAATGAGCAGTTCTTC

J: TRBJ2-7
size: NA
V: TRBV6-6
D: TRBD2
CDR3: CASSYDGGRDLYEQYF
DNA: TGTGCCAGCAGTTACGACGGCGGGAGGGACCTCTACGAGCAGTACTTC

J: TRBJ2-1
size: NA
V: TRBV20-1
D: NA
CDR3: CSANGGHEQFF
DNA: TGCAGTGCTAATGGAGGACATGAGCAGTTCTTC

J: TRBJ2-3
size: NA
V: TRBV12-5
D: TRBD2
CDR3: CASGLVLQAGGPRGDTQYF
DNA: TGTGCTAGTGGTTTGGTACTTCAAGCGGGGGGGCCTAGGGGAGATACGCAGTATTTT

J: TRBJ2-3
size: NA
V: TRBV11-2
D: NA
CDR3: CASSLGPGFLTDTQYF
DNA: TGTGCCAGCAGCTTAGGCCCCGGGTTCCTCACAGATACGCAGTATTTT

J: TRBJ1-1
size: NA
V: TRBV11-2
D: NA
CDR3: CASSPDSPPLNTEAFF
DNA: TGTGCCAGCAGCCCTGACAGTCCCCCATTGAACACTGAAGCTTTCTTT

J: TRBJ2-6
size: NA
V: TRBV27
D: NA
CDR3: CASRQGSSGANVLTF
DNA: TGTGCCAGCAGGCAGGGGAGCTCTGGGGCCAACGTCCTGACTTTC

J: TRBJ1-2
size: NA
V: TRBV5-1
D: TRBD1
CDR3: CASSSTGETGYTF
DNA: TGCGCCAGCAGCTCGACAGGGGAAACTGGCTACACCTTC

J: TRBJ1-2
size: NA
V: TRBV19
D: NA
CDR3: CASTLGEDYGYTF
DNA: TGTGCCAGTACTCTCGGGGAGGACTATGGCTACACCTTC

J: TRBJ2-7
size: NA
V: TRBV21-1
D: NA
CDR3: CASSKIPGQGPSYEQYF
DNA: TGTGCCAGCAGCAAAATCCCGGGACAGGGGCCCTCCTACGAGCAGTACTTC

J: TRBJ1-3
size: NA
V: TRBV7-3
D: NA
CDR3: CASSLTGEANTIYF
DNA: TGTGCCAGCAGCTTAACTGGGGAGGCAAACACCATATATTTT

J: TRBJ1-1
size: NA
V: TRBV19
D: NA
CDR3: CASKPRGGNTEAFF
DNA: TGTGCCAGTAAACCGAGGGGGGGGAACACTGAAGCTTTCTTT

J: TRBJ1-2
size: once
V: TRBV7-9
D: TRBD1
CDR3: CASSLDRDRSYGYTF
DNA: TGTGCCAGCAGCTTAGACCGGGACAGGAGCTATGGCTACACCTTC

J: TRBJ2-1
size: NA
V: TRBV18
D: NA
CDR3: CASSPQRFSYNEQFF
DNA: TGTGCCAGCTCACCACAGCGTTTCTCCTACAATGAGCAGTTCTTC

J: TRBJ1-1
size: NA
V: TRBV6-5
D: NA
CDR3: CASRAGASTEAFF
DNA: TGTGCCAGCAGGGCAGGGGCTAGCACTGAAGCTTTCTTT

J: TRBJ2-1
size: NA
V: TRBV7-9
D: TRBD2
CDR3: CASSLSSGRSNEQFF
DNA: TGTGCCAGCAGCTTATCTAGCGGGAGATCCAATGAGCAGTTCTTC

J: TRBJ2-3
size: NA
V: TRBV4-3
D: NA
CDR3: CASSQSSGGGAADTQYF
DNA: TGCGCCAGCAGCCAATCCTCGGGTGGCGGGGCTGCAGATACGCAGTATTTT